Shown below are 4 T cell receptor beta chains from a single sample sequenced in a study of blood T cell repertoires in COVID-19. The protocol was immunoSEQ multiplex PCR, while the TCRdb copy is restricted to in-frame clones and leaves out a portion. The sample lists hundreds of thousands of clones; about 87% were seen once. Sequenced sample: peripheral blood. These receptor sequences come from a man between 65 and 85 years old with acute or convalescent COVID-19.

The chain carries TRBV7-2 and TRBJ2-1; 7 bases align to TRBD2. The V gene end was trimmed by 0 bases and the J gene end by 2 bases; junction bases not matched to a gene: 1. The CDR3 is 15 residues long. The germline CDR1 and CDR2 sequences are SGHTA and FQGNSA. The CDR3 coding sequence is TGTGCCAGCAGCTTAGCGCTAGCGGCCTACAATGAGCAGTTCTTC. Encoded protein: CASSLALAAYNEQFF.

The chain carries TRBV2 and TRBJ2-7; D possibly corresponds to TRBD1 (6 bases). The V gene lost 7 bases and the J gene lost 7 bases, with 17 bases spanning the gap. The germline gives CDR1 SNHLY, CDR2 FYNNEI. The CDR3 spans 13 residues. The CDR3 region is CASTEDSSSEQYF. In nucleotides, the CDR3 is TGTGCCAGCACCGAGGACAGCAGTAGTGAGCAGTACTTC.

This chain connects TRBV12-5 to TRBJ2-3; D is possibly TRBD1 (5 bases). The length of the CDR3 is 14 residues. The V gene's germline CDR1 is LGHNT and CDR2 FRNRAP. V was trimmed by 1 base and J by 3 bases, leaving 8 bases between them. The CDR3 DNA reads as TGTGCTAGTGGTTTGGGGGGCTTGACAGATACGCAGTATTTT. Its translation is CASGLGGLTDTQYF.

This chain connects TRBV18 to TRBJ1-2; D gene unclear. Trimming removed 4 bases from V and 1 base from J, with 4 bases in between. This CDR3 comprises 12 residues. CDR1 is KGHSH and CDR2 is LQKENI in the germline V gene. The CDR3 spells CASSQSNYGYTF. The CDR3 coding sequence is TGTGCCAGCTCACAGAGTAACTATGGCTACACCTTC.